A selection of T cell receptor beta chains follows, all from one sample in a study of T cell responses to AZD1222 COVID-19 vaccine. Generated by immunoSEQ multiplex PCR, the TCRdb table keeps only in-frame clones and is missing some. The table includes some 80,000 clones, about 87% detected once. The sample was peripheral blood, taken 28 days after the second dose of the MenACWY control vaccine. These receptors were collected from an adult who received the MenACWY meningococcal vaccine as a control. Each CDR3 is given with its conserved first and last residue. The order of the fields is D gene, V gene, J gene, CDR3 DNA, CDR3 protein. The D gene is left open where the match is weak.

TRBD1	TRBV3-1/TRBV3-2	TRBJ1-1	TGTGCCAGCACCGGGACAGGGCTCATGAACACTGAAGCTTTCTTT	CASTGTGLMNTEAFF
.	TRBV9	TRBJ2-2	TGTGCCAGCAGCAAGACCCGTTCAACAGGCGGGGAGCTGTTTTTT	CASSKTRSTGGELFF
.	TRBV18	TRBJ2-5	TGTGCCAGCTCACCCCAGGTCTACCAAGAGACCCAGTACTTC	CASSPQVYQETQYF
.	TRBV19	TRBJ1-1	TGTGCCAGTAGTCCACAGCCGTTAGAGACTGAAGCTTTCTTT	CASSPQPLETEAFF
TRBD1	TRBV19	TRBJ2-3	TGTGCCAGTAGTCCGGGACAGGGGGCGAAAGATACGCAGTATTTT	CASSPGQGAKDTQYF
.	TRBV19	TRBJ1-2	TGTGCCAGTAGTATTGGGCAGGACCACTATGGCTACACCTTC	CASSIGQDHYGYTF
.	TRBV28	TRBJ1-1	TGTGCCAGCAGTTTAGGCTTTTCCCCTGAAGCTTTCTTT	CASSLGFSPEAFF
TRBD1	TRBV5-4	TRBJ1-1	TGTGCCAGCAGCTTTGACAGGGGGGGGACTGAAGCTTTCTTT	CASSFDRGGTEAFF
TRBD1	TRBV7-3	TRBJ2-3	TGTGCCAGCAGCTTAACGTCAGGAGGACAGGTCACAGATACGCAGTATTTT	CASSLTSGGQVTDTQYF
TRBD1	TRBV19	TRBJ2-7	TGTGCCAGTGGGGCAGGGGGCGACAGCTCCTACGAGCAGTACTTC	CASGAGGDSSYEQYF